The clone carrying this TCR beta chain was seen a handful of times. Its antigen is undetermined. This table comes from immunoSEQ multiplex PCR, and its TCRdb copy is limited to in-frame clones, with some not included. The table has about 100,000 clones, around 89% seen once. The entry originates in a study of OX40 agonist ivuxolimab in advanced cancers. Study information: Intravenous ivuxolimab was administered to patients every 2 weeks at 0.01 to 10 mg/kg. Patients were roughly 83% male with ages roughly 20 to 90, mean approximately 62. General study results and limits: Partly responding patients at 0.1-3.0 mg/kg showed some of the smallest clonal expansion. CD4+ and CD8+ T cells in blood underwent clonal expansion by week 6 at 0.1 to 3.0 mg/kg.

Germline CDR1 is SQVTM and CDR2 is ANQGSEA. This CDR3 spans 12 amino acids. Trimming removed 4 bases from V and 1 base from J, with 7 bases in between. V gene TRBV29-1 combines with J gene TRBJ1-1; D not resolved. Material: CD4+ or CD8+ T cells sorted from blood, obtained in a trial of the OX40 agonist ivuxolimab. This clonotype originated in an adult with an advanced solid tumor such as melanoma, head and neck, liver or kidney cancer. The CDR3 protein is CSVGGGNTEAFF. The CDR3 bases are TGCAGCGTTGGAGGAGGGAACACTGAAGCTTTCTTT.